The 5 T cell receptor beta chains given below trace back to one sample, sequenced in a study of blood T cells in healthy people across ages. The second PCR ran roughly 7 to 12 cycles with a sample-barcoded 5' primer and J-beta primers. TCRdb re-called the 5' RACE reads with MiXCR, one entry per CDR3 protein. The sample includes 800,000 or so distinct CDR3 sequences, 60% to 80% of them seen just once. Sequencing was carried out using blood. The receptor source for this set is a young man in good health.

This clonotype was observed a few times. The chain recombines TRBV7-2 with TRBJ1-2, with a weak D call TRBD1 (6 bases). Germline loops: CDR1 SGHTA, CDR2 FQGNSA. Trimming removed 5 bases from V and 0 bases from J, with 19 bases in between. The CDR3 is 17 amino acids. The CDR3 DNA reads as TGTGCCAGCAGCGCTCCCCCGGGGGCAGGAACTAACTATGGCTACACCTTC. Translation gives CASSAPPGAGTNYGYTF.

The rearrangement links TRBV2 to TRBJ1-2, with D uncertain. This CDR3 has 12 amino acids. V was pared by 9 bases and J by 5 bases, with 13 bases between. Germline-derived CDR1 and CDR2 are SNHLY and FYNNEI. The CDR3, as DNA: TGTGCCAGTCGTCCCGGCTCTTATGGCTACACCTTC. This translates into CASRPGSYGYTF.

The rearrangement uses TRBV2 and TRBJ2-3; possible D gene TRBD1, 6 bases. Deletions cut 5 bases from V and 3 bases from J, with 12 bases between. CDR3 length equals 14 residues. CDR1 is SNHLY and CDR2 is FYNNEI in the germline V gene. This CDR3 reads CASSSDRRTDTQYF. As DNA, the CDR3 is TGTGCCAGCAGTTCTGACAGGAGAACAGATACGCAGTATTTT.

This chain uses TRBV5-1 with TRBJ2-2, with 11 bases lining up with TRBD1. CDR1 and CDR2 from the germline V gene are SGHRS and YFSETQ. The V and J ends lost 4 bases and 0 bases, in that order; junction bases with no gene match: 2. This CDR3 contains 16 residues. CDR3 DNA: TGCGCCAGCAGCCGGACAGGGGGCGCGAACACCGGGGAGCTGTTTTTT. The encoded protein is CASSRTGGANTGELFF. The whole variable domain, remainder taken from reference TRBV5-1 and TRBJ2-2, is KAGVTQTPRYLIKTRGQQVTLSCSPISGHRSVSWYQQTPGQGLQFLFEYFSETQRNKGNFPGRFSGRQFSNSRSEMNVSTLELGDSALYLCASSRTGGANTGELFFGEGSRLTVL.

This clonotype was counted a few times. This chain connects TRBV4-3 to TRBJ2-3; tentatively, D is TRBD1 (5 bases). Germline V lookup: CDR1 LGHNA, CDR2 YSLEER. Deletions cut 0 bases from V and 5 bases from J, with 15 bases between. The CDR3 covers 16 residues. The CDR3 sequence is CASSQEARAVIDTQYF. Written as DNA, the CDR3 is TGCGCCAGCAGCCAAGAAGCCAGGGCCGTGATAGATACGCAGTATTTT.